This TCR beta chain was recovered during a study of blood T cell repertoires in COVID-19. Sequencing was performed with immunoSEQ multiplex PCR; in TCRdb, only in-frame clones are kept and a portion is missing. This sample yields hundreds of thousands of clones, of which roughly nine tenths are seen a single time; 8% to 9.5% belongs to the top ten. The CDR3 spans 14 residues. Germline V gene sequence: CDR1 LNHDA, CDR2 SQIVND (reference sequence). V lost 7 bases and J 0 bases, leaving 12 bases between the germline ends. Material for sequencing was PBMCs or T cells enriched from blood (not recorded which). The V gene is TRBV19, the J gene TRBJ1-1; D gene uncertain. The receptor comes from a woman in her sixties who had recovered from COVID-19. CDR3 DNA: TGTGCCAGTACCTCCGGGGAGGTGAACACTGAAGCTTTCTTT. It specifies CASTSGEVNTEAFF.